This T cell receptor beta chain was retrieved from a study of OX40 agonist ivuxolimab in advanced cancers. For the study at large: Three individuals attained partial responses, comprising one hepatocellular carcinoma case and two cutaneous melanoma cases.

Study-level findings and limits: Some nonresponders additionally presented with little normalized T-cell clonal expansion.

CDR3 length: 14 residues. V lost 10 bases to trimming and J lost 0 bases, with 16 bases between them. The V gene's germline CDR1 is MDHEN and CDR2 SYDVKM. Clones were sequenced by immunoSEQ multiplex PCR, and TCRdb holds only the in-frame ones, with some missing. The sample contains approximately 72,000 clones, over 80% of which appear only once. A note on this clone: Its antigen is undetermined.

The V and J genes are TRBV28 and TRBJ2-7; a possible D gene is TRBD2 (5 bases). The specimen was CD4+ or CD8+ T cells sorted from blood, collected in a trial of the OX40 agonist ivuxolimab. The sequence was collected from an adult with an advanced solid tumor such as melanoma, head and neck, liver or kidney cancer. CDR3 loop: CAISRRSTSYEQYF. CDR3 nucleotides: TGTGCCATCAGCCGGAGGTCCACCTCCTACGAGCAGTACTTC.